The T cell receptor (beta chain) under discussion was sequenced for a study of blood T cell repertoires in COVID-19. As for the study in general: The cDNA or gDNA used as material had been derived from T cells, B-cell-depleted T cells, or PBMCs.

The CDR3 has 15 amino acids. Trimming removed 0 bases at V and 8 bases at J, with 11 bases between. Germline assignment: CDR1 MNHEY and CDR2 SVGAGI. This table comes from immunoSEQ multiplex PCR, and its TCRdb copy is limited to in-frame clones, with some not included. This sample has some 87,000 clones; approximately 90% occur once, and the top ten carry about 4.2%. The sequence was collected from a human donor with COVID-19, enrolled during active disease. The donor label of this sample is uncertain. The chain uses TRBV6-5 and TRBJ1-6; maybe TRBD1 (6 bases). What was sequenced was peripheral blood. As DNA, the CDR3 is TGTGCCAGCAGTTACTCGGGGGCGGCGGATTCACCCCTCCACTTT. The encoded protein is CASSYSGAADSPLHF.